The source of this T cell receptor (beta chain) is a study of blood T cells in healthy people across ages (dated by TCRdb to about 2015). Context from the whole study: In model experiments, template switching captured roughly one uniquely barcoded TCR beta cDNA molecule for every two T cells. To avoid experimental bias, donors of different ages were distributed randomly across sequencing lanes. Age-related changes in TCR beta repertoire diversity were measured in the study by deep sequencing normalized with unique cDNA molecular identifiers. For two donors (one aged 18 to 30 and one aged 80 or older), the study analyzed two additional independent replicas of 1 million unique cDNA reads from the same blood draw. Four age groups were formed from the donors: young (average approximately 16 years), middle-aged (more than 35), aged (about 62) and long-lived (less than 85). Paper-wide results and their limitations: A strong correlation was found between observed TCR beta diversity and the percentage of naive T cells measured by flow cytometry. Compared with the aged group, the long-lived group had more naive CD4+ T cells, fewer expanded clones and increased TCR diversity, suggesting age selection. Donor CMV infection status was unknown, potentially confounding age-related changes in expanded clonotypes. Estimates of total diversity based on one million sequenced T cells were regarded as lower bounds and as underestimates. As age increased, observed TCR beta diversity per million T cells dropped in a roughly linear way, and a significant reduction was already evident by age roughly 40. Because profiling used bulk unsorted PBMCs, naive and antigen-experienced compartments could not be compared conclusively.

Donors were 30 to 45 systemically healthy Caucasian individuals from Russia aged roughly 6 to 95 years. About 9.1 milliliters of peripheral blood were collected from each donor into EDTA-treated Vacutainer tubes. PBMCs were isolated by Ficoll-Paque density-gradient centrifugation, with at least 6 million obtained per sample. Total RNA, at least 6 micrograms per sample, was extracted from PBMCs with Trizol reagent. The percentages of naive CD45RAhigh/CD27high T cells were determined by flow cytometry on a PBMC aliquot from every donor. Library preparation employed 5' RACE. The sample was run on an Illumina HiSeq 2500. A second PCR of about 6 to 12 cycles was run with a J-beta primer mix and a sample-barcoded 5' primer. Each TCR beta cDNA molecule received a unique molecular identifier from a template-switch 5' adaptor carrying 12 random nucleotides. Each sample yielded at least 3 million CDR3-containing paired-end reads. First-strand cDNA was synthesized from all RNA with the Mint cDNA synthesis kit, primed by a TRBC-specific oligonucleotide. All cDNA was treated with uracil-DNA glycosylase and then went through a first 18-cycle PCR with the universal primers M1SS and BC2_uni_R. The original methods were these. Normalization of each sample was performed by random selection of 1 million high-quality reads, each carrying a distinct molecular identifier. Instead of being binned into consensus sequences, reads with shared molecular identifiers were discarded. MiTCR, with a Q25 quality threshold and the strictest error-elimination algorithm, was used for CDR3 identification, clonotype clustering and error correction. Lower-bound total TCR beta diversity was estimated with a nonparametric unseen species model using Euler transformation. TCRdb cleaned the public reads at Q25 with fastp, built clones with MiXCR and kept in-frame beta chains. Each entry merges the rows of one CDR3 protein and shows their most common DNA and genes. The V and J calls follow TCRdb's processing rather than the paper's. In all, the sample holds 1.5 million to 2 million distinct CDR3 sequences, and around 36% of those were seen once. Clones ranked in the top ten supply approximately 10% of the sample.

In its sample, this clonotype was seen a few times. Its recognized antigen is unknown. Within one base of it there is no much larger clone, and no base qualities were kept. The clonotype originates from a woman aged 25 to 39 in good health. The source material was blood.

The DNA reads as follows: TGTGCCAGCAGCTTTGGTCGGACGGACCTTTGGGACATTCAGTACTTC. Translated, this is CASSFGRTDLWDIQYF. Recombination connected TRBV5-5 to TRBJ2-4; no D gene call is confident. CDR1 and CDR2 were assigned from the germline V gene (reference sequence) as SGHKS and YYEKEE. The CDR3 numbers 16 residues from cysteine through phenylalanine. The kept DNA is CDR3 alone, 48 bases in frame from the first base. V is pared back by 2 bases and J by 8 bases, with 20 bases lying between the germline termini.